These T cell receptor beta chains were read from a single sample in a study of shared clonotypes between healthy human individuals. Some clones are missing from TCRdb's copy, which holds only in-frame ones; the method was immunoSEQ multiplex PCR. The sample consists of over a million clones, about 74% of them appearing once. Source material: memory CD4+ T cells sorted from blood. Every receptor here comes from a man younger than 30 in good health. CDR3s include the opening cysteine and the closing phenylalanine or tryptophan. Fields, in order: D gene, V gene, J gene, clone size, CDR3 length, CDR3 DNA, CDR3 protein. A D gene is named only where the DNA matches it firmly. Size is stated for part of the rows, as once, few or many counts, or as a class when the clone is expanded.

-	TRBV7-2	TRBJ1-2	-	12	TGTGCCAGCAGCTTCCAAATAGGAGGCTACACCTTC	CASSFQIGGYTF
-	TRBV7-3	TRBJ2-7	-	15	TGTGCCAGCAGCCCGGATTGGGGGCCTCCCTACGAGCAGTACTTC	CASSPDWGPPYEQYF
-	TRBV5-1	TRBJ2-5	-	14	TGCGCCAGCAGCTTGGGGTCGGGCCAAGAGACCCAGTACTTC	CASSLGSGQETQYF
-	TRBV9	TRBJ1-6	-	15	TGTGCCAGCAGCTCCCCGGGACGTACTAATTCACCCCTCCACTTT	CASSSPGRTNSPLHF
-	TRBV7-9	TRBJ2-7	-	16	TGTGCCAGCAGCCTCGGACAGGCGGGGAGTCCCTACGAGCAGTACTTC	CASSLGQAGSPYEQYF
-	TRBV5-1	TRBJ2-5	-	12	TGCGCCAGCAGCTTGATCGGCGAGACCCAGTACTTC	CASSLIGETQYF
TRBD1	TRBV10-3	TRBJ1-2	-	16	TGTGCCATCAGACAAAGTTCAAGGGACAGGGACTATGGCTACACCTTC	CAIRQSSRDRDYGYTF
-	TRBV10-2	TRBJ1-3	-	14	TGCGCCAGCAGTTCCCAGGGACTCTGGAACACCATATATTTT	CASSSQGLWNTIYF
TRBD1	TRBV7-2	TRBJ1-2	-	14	TGTGCCAGCAGCACACCGGGACAGGGACATGGCTACACCTTC	CASSTPGQGHGYTF
-	TRBV11-2	TRBJ1-6	-	15	TGTGCCAGCAGCTCGTTGGTGGGTTCTAATTCACCCCTCCACTTT	CASSSLVGSNSPLHF
-	TRBV14	TRBJ2-7	once	13	TGTGCCAGCAGCCAAGATCAGGACTGGGAGCAGTACTTC	CASSQDQDWEQYF
TRBD1	TRBV4-1	TRBJ1-5	-	18	TGCGCCAGCAGCCGGGGACAGGGCGCAGGGGGTAGCAATCAGCCCCAGCATTTT	CASSRGQGAGGSNQPQHF
-	TRBV28	TRBJ1-4	-	14	TGTGCCAGCAGACTCAGGCTGCCTAATGAAAAACTGTTTTTT	CASRLRLPNEKLFF
-	TRBV30	TRBJ1-5	few	16	TGTGCCTGGAGTGTAAAAGGTACGAGCTTCAATCAGCCCCAGCATTTT	CAWSVKGTSFNQPQHF
TRBD2	TRBV27	TRBJ2-2	-	17	TGTGCCAGCAGTTTCGGTAGCGGGGGAGCCTGGACCGGGGAGCTGTTTTTT	CASSFGSGGAWTGELFF
-	TRBV19	TRBJ1-2	few	13	TGTGCCAGTAGTATCGGGACGGACTATGGCTACACCTTC	CASSIGTDYGYTF
-	TRBV6-1	TRBJ1-2	-	13	TGTGCCAGCAGTGGACAGAGCAACTATGGCTACACCTTC	CASSGQSNYGYTF
TRBD2	TRBV13	TRBJ2-2	-	16	TGTGCCAGCAGCCCTAGGACTAGCGGGAGGTTTGGGGAGCTGTTTTTT	CASSPRTSGRFGELFF
TRBD2	TRBV11-2	TRBJ2-2	once	15	TGTGCCAGCAGCTTGGCGGCCGGGAGGGGCGGGGAGCTGTTTTTT	CASSLAAGRGGELFF
TRBD2	TRBV11-2	TRBJ2-2	-	14	TGTGCCAGCTGTCCGGGGGGGAACACCGGGGAGCTGTTTTTT	CASCPGGNTGELFF
TRBD2	TRBV5-6	TRBJ2-1	-	17	TGTGCCAGCAGCCGAAGGAGGCTAGCGGGTTCCTACAATGAGCAGTTCTTC	CASSRRRLAGSYNEQFF
-	TRBV28	TRBJ2-3	many	15	TGTGCCAGCAGTTTATTGTCGGGGGCCACAGATACGCAGTATTTT	CASSLLSGATDTQYF
-	TRBV28	TRBJ2-2	once	14	TGTGCCAGCAGCAAGACGGGATTCCCCGGGGAGCTGTTTTTT	CASSKTGFPGELFF
-	TRBV6-1	TRBJ1-1	many	14	TGTGCCAGCAGTCTCTTGGGGGGTAACACTGAAGCTTTCTTT	CASSLLGGNTEAFF
TRBD1	TRBV9	TRBJ2-2	-	14	TGTGCCAGCAGTAGGACAGGCTTCACCGGGGAGCTGTTTTTT	CASSRTGFTGELFF
-	TRBV30	TRBJ1-5	-	15	TGTGCCTGGAGGCCCTCCCGGGGTCGCAATCAGCCCCAGCATTTT	CAWRPSRGRNQPQHF
TRBD2	TRBV7-8	TRBJ2-1	-	17	TGTGCCAGCAGCTTAAGAGCGGGGGGCTGGAATAACAATGAGCAGTTCTTC	CASSLRAGGWNNNEQFF
-	TRBV4-1	TRBJ1-5	-	17	TGCGCCAGCAGCCAAGAGGCGGAAGGGACCTCAAATCAGCCCCAGCATTTT	CASSQEAEGTSNQPQHF
-	TRBV21-1	TRBJ1-5	-	15	TGTGCCAGCAGGGGGACAATTAGGGGCAATCAGCCCCAGCATTTT	CASRGTIRGNQPQHF
-	TRBV28	TRBJ2-7	once	16	TGTGCCAGCAGTTTAATCGGGGAAAGAGCCGCCTACGAGCAGTACTTC	CASSLIGERAAYEQYF
TRBD1	TRBV7-7	TRBJ1-3	-	15	TGTGCTAGCAGCCCATCGACAGGGGCGGGAAACACCATATATTTT	CASSPSTGAGNTIYF
-	TRBV30	TRBJ2-7	-	14	TGTGCCTGGAGCATACAGGCAGGGGTACGATGGCAGTACTTC	CAWSIQAGVRWQYF
-	TRBV13	TRBJ2-7	-	15	TGTGCCAGCAGCTTAGGGGAGCATAGCAGGTACGAGCAGTACTTC	CASSLGEHSRYEQYF
-	TRBV6-1	TRBJ1-1	-	12	TGTGCCACTCACTCCGGGAACACTGAAGCTTTCTTT	CATHSGNTEAFF
-	TRBV28	TRBJ1-2	-	13	TGTGCCAGCAGTTTGAGCCAGGTAAATGGCTACACCTTC	CASSLSQVNGYTF
TRBD1	TRBV7-2	TRBJ1-2	-	15	TGTGCCAGCAGCCTATATAAAACAGGGGCCGATGGCTACACCTTC	CASSLYKTGADGYTF
-	TRBV14	TRBJ1-1	-	13	TGTGCCAGCAGCGAAGGCCTCAACACTGAAGCTTTCTTT	CASSEGLNTEAFF
TRBD1	TRBV27	TRBJ2-7	-	15	TGTGCCAGCGCCAGACAGGGCAACCTTGGCTACGAGCAGTACTTC	CASARQGNLGYEQYF
TRBD1	TRBV6-1	TRBJ1-1	few	14	TGTGCCAGCAGGGGGACAGGGAGGAACACTGAAGCTTTCTTT	CASRGTGRNTEAFF
-	TRBV18	TRBJ1-4	-	15	TGTGCCAGCTCACCGCAGGGACAATCGAGTGAAAAACTGTTTTTT	CASSPQGQSSEKLFF
TRBD2	TRBV28	TRBJ2-3	many	15	TGTGCCACCATGTCGGGGGGGCTCGGAACAGATACGCAGTATTTT	CATMSGGLGTDTQYF